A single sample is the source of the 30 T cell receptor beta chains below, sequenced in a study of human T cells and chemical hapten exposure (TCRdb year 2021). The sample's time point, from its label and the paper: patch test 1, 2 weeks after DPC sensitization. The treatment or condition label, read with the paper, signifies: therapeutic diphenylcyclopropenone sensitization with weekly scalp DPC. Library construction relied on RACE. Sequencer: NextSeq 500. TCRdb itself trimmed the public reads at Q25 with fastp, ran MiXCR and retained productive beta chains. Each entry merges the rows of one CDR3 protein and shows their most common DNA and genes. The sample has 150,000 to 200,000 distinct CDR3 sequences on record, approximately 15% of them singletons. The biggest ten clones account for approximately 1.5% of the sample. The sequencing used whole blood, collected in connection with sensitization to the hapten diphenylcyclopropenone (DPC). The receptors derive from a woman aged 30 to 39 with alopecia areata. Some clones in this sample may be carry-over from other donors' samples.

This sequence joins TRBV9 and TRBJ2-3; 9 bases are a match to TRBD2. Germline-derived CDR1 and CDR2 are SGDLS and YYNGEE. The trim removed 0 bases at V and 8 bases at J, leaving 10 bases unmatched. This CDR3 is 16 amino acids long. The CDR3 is CASSVEAGGPAGTQYF. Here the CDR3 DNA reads TGTGCCAGCAGCGTAGAGGCGGGGGGGCCAGCGGGTACGCAGTATTTT.

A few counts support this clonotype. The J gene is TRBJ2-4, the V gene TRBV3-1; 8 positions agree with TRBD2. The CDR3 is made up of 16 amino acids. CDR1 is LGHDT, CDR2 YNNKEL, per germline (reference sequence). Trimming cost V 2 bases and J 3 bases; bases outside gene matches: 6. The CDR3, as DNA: TGTGCCAGCAGCCAAAGAGCGGGAGTGGGCAAAAACATTCAGTACTTC. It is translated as CASSQRAGVGKNIQYF.

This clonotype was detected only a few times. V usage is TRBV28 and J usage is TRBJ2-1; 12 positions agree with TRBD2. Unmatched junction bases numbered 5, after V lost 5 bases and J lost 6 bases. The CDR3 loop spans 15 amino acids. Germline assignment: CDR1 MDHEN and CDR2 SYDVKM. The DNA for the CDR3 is TGTGCCAGCAGTGCCCTAGCGGGAGGGATCAATGAGCAGTTCTTC. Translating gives CASSALAGGINEQFF. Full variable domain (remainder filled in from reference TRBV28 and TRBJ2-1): DVKVTQSSRYLVKRTGEKVFLECVQDMDHENMFWYRQDPGLGLRLIYFSYDVKMKEKGDIPEGYSVSREKKERFSLILESASTNQTSMYLCASSALAGGINEQFFGPGTRLTVL.

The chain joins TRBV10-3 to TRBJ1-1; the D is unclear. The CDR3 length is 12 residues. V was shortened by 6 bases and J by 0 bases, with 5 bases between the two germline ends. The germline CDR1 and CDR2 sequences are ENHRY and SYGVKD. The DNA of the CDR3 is TGTGCCATCAGAAGCATGAACACTGAAGCTTTCTTT. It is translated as CAIRSMNTEAFF.

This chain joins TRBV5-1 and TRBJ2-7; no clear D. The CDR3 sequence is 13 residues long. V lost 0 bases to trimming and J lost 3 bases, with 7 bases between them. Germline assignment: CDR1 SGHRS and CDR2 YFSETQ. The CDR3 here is CASSLGLNYEQYF. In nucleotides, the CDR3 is TGCGCCAGCAGCTTGGGACTTAACTACGAGCAGTACTTC.

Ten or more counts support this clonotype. The CDR3 is CASSAGFTEAFF. The CDR3 DNA follows: TGTGCCAGCAGCGCAGGGTTCACTGAAGCTTTCTTT. J is TRBJ1-1 and V is TRBV7-2, with D possibly TRBD1 on 5 matching bases. CDR3 length: 12 amino acids. V lost 5 bases, J lost 4 bases, and 8 bases lay in between. CDR1 is SGHTA, CDR2 FQGNSA, per germline.

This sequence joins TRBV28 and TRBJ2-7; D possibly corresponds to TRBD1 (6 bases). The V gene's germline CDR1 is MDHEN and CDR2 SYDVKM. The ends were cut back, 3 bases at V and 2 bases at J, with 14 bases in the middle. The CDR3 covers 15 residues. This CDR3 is CASSFIRGHPYEQYF. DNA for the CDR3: TGTGCCAGCAGTTTCATTCGGGGACACCCCTACGAGCAGTACTTC. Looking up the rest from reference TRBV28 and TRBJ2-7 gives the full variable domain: DVKVTQSSRYLVKRTGEKVFLECVQDMDHENMFWYRQDPGLGLRLIYFSYDVKMKEKGDIPEGYSVSREKKERFSLILESASTNQTSMYLCASSFIRGHPYEQYFGPGTRLTVT.

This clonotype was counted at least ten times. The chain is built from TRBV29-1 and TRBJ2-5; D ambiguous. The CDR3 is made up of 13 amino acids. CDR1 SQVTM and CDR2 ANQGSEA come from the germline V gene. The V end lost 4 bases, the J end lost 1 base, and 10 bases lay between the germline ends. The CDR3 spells CSVATSSQETQYF. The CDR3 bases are TGCAGCGTTGCGACGAGTAGCCAAGAGACCCAGTACTTC.

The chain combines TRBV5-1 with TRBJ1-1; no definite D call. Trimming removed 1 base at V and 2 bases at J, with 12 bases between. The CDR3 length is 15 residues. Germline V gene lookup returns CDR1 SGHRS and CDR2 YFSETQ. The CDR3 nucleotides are TGCGCCAGCAGCTTGCAGGCTGGGCGCAACACTGAAGCTTTCTTT. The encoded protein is CASSLQAGRNTEAFF.

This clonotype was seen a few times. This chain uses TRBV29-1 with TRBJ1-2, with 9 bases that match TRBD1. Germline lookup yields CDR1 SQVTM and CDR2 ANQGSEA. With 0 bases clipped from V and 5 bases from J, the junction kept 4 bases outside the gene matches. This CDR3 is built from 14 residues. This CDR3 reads CSVEDPGTGYGYTF. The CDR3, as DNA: TGCAGCGTTGAAGATCCGGGGACAGGGTATGGCTACACCTTC.

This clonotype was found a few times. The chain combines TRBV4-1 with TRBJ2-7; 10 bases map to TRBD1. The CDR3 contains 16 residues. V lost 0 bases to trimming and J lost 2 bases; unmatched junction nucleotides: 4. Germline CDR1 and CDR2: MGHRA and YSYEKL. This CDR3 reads CASSQDLGQGAYEQYF. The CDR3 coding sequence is TGCGCCAGCAGCCAAGATCTAGGACAGGGGGCCTACGAGCAGTACTTC.

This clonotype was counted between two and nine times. The CDR3 here is CASSPLETGVNEQYF. DNA of the CDR3: TGTGCCAGCTCACCACTCGAGACAGGGGTCAACGAGCAGTACTTC. The J gene is TRBJ2-7, the V gene TRBV18; the match to TRBD1 covers 8 bases. From germline, CDR1 is KGHSH and CDR2 LQKENI. V gave up 1 base and J gave up 5 bases; unmatched junction bases: 7. The length of the CDR3 is 15 residues.

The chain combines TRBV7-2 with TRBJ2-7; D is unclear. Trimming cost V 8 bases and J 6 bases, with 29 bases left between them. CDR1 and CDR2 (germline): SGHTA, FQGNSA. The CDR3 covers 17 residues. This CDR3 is CASSLPPQSTRGSEQYF. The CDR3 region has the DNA TGTGCCAGCTCCCTCCCCCCCCAGTCGACTCGTGGGTCCGAGCAGTACTTC.

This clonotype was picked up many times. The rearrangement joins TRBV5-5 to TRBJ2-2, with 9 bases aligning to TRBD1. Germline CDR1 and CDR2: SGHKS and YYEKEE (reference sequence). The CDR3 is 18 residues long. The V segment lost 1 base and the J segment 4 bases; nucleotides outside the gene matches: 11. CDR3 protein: CASSLWGQGPTLTGELFF. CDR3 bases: TGTGCCAGCAGCTTGTGGGGACAGGGCCCTACTCTCACCGGGGAGCTGTTTTTT.

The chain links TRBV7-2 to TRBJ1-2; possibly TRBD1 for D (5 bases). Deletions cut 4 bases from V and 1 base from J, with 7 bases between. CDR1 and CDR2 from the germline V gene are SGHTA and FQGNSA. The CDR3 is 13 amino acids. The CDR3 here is CASSYRINYGYTF. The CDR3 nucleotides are TGTGCCAGCAGCTACAGGATTAACTATGGCTACACCTTC.

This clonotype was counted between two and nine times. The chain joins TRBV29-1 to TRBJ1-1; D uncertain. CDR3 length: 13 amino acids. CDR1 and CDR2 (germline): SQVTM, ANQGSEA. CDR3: CLFIGLMNTEAFF. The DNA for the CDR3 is TGCCTGTTCATAGGCCTGATGAACACTGAAGCTTTCTTT.

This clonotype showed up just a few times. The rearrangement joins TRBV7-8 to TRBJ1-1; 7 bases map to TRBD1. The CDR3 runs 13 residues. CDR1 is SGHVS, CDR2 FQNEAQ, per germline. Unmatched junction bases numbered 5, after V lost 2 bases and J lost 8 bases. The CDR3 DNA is TGTGCCAGCAGCTTAACACAGGGGAGAGAAGCTTTCTTT. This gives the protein CASSLTQGREAFF.

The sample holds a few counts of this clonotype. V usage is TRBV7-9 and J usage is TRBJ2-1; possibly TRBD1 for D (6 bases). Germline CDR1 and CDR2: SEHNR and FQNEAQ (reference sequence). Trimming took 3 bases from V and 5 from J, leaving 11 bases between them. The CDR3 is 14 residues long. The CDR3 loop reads CASSFEGENNEQFF. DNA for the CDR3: TGTGCCAGCAGCTTTGAGGGGGAGAACAATGAGCAGTTCTTC.

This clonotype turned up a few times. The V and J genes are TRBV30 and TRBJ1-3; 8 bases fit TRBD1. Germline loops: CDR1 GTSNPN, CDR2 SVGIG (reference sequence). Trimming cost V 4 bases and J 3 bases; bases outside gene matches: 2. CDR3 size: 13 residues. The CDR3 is CAWTGGIGNTIYF. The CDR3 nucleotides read TGTGCCTGGACAGGGGGCATTGGAAACACCATATATTTT.

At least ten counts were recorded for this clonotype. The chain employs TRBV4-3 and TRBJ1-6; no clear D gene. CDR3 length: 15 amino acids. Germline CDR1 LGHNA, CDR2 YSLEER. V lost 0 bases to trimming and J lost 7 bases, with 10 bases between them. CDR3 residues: CASSQESPQNSPLHF. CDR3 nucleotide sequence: TGCGCCAGCAGCCAAGAATCGCCACAGAATTCACCCCTCCACTTT.

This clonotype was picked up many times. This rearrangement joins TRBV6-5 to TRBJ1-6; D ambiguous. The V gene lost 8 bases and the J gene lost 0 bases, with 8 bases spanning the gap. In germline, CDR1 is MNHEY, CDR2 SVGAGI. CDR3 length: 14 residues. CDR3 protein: CASAESSYNSPLHF. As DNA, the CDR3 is TGTGCCAGCGCGGAGAGCTCCTATAATTCACCCCTCCACTTT.

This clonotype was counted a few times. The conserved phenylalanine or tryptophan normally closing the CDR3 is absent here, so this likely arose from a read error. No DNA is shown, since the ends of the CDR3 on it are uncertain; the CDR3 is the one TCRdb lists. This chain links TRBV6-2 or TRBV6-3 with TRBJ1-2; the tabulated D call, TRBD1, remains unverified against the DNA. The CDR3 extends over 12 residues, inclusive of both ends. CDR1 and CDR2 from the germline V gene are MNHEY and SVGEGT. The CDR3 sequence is CASSSPATQNFL.

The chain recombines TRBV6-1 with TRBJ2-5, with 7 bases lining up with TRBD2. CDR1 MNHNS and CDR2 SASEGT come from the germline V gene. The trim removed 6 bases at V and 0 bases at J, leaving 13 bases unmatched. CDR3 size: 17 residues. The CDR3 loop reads CASRAFPGTNYQETQYF. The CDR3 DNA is TGTGCCAGCAGGGCCTTTCCCGGGACTAATTACCAAGAGACCCAGTACTTC.

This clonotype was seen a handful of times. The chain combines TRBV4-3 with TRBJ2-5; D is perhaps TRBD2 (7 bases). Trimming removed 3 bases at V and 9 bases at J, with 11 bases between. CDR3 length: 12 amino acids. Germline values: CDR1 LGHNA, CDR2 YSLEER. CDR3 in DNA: TGCGCCAGCAGCCACAAGGGGGGGGCCCAGTACTTC. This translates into CASSHKGGAQYF.

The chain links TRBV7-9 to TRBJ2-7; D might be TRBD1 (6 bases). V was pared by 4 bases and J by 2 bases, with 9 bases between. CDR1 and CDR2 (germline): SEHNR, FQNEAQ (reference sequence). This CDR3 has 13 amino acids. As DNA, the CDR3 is TGTGCCAGCAGCTGGGGACAAGCCTACGAGCAGTACTTC. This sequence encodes CASSWGQAYEQYF.

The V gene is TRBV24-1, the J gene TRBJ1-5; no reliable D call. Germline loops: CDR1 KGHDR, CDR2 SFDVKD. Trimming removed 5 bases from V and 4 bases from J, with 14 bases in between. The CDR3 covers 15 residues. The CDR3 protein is CATSGGIGWNQPQHF. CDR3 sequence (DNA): TGTGCCACCAGTGGTGGCATCGGGTGGAATCAGCCCCAGCATTTT.

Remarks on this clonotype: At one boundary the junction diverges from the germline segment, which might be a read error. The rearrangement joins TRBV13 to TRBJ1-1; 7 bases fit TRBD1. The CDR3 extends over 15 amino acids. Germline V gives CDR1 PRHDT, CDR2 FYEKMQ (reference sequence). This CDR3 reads CASSLRRGQNTKAFF. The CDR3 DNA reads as TGTGCCAGCAGCTTACGGCGGGGACAGAACACTAAAGCTTTCTTT. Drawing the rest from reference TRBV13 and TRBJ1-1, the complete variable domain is AAGVIQSPRHLIKEKRETATLKCYPIPRHDTVYWYQQGPGQDPQFLISFYEKMQSDKGSIPDRFSAQQFSDYHSELNMSSLELGDSALYFCASSLRRGQNTKAFFGQGTRLTVV.

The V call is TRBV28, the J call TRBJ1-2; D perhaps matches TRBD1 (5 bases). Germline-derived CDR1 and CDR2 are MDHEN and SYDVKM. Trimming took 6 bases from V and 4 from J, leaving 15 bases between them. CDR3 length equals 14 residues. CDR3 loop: CASSPSWGSYGYTF. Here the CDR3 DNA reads TGTGCCAGCAGCCCTAGTTGGGGCAGCTATGGCTACACCTTC.

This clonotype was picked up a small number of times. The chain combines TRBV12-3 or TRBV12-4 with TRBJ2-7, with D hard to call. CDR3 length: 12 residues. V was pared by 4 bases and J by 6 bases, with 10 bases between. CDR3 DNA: TGTGCCAGCAGTTGGCTAGGTAGCGAGCAGTACTTC. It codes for CASSWLGSEQYF.

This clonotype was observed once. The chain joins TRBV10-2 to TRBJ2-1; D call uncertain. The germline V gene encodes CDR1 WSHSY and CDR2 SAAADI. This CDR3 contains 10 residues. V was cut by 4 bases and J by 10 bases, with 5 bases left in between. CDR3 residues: CASSVGEQFF. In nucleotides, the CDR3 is TGCGCCAGCAGTGTGGGGGAGCAGTTCTTC.